Each of the 25 T cell receptor beta chains below was sequenced from the same sample in a study of identical twins. MiXCR, applied by TCRdb to the 5' RACE reads, yields one record per CDR3 protein. The sample carries 500,000 or so distinct CDR3 sequences, approximately 22% recorded once. This sample was shared with a second study, whose subject was T cells expressing NK-cell markers.

Sequencing input: CD4+ T cells sorted from blood. The receptors shown here come from a woman younger than 35 in good health.

The V and J genes are TRBV29-1 and TRBJ2-7; D is possibly TRBD2 (6 bases). Germline CDR1 is SQVTM and CDR2 is ANQGSEA. V shed 4 bases and J shed 2 bases, with 15 bases lying between them. This CDR3 has 14 residues. CDR3 protein: CSVARGADAYEQYF. For the CDR3, the DNA is TGCAGCGTTGCCCGCGGGGCGGACGCCTACGAGCAGTACTTC.

The rearrangement links TRBV7-9 to TRBJ2-2; D gene uncertain. Looked up from germline, CDR1 is SEHNR and CDR2 is FQNEAQ (reference sequence). The V gene lost 5 bases and the J gene lost 0 bases, with 10 bases spanning the gap. The CDR3 length is 15 residues. CDR3 residues: CASSPISANTGELFF. DNA for the CDR3: TGTGCCAGCAGCCCGATCTCTGCGAACACCGGGGAGCTGTTTTTT.

This clonotype occurred many times. The V gene is TRBV5-1, the J gene TRBJ1-5; D not certain. The CDR3 covers 13 residues. Trimming stripped 5 bases from V and 5 bases from J, with 11 bases between. The germline V gene encodes CDR1 SGHRS and CDR2 YFSETQ. CDR3 sequence (DNA): TGCGCCAGCAGTACGGACTATCATCAGCCCCAGCATTTT. It specifies CASSTDYHQPQHF. The whole variable domain, remainder taken from reference TRBV5-1 and TRBJ1-5, is KAGVTQTPRYLIKTRGQQVTLSCSPISGHRSVSWYQQTPGQGLQFLFEYFSETQRNKGNFPGRFSGRQFSNSRSEMNVSTLELGDSALYLCASSTDYHQPQHFGDGTRLSIL.

In this sample, this clonotype turned up a few times. The J gene is TRBJ1-6, the V gene TRBV6-1; TRBD1 matches at 9 bases. This CDR3 has 17 amino acids. The germline V gene encodes CDR1 MNHNS and CDR2 SASEGT. V gave up 4 bases and J gave up 14 bases; unmatched junction bases: 18. CDR3 bases: TGTGCCAGCAGTGCTCTGAGGGACAGGGTCTTCGGGGGGGCCCTCCACTTT. Translating it yields CASSALRDRVFGGALHF.

This clonotype was seen more than once but under ten times. The chain is built from TRBV10-3 and TRBJ2-7; a weak D match, TRBD1 (5 bases). V was shortened by 4 bases and J by 1 base, with 5 bases between the two germline ends. Looked up from germline, CDR1 is ENHRY and CDR2 is SYGVKD. CDR3 size: 12 residues. CDR3 sequence: CAISGTSYEQYF. The CDR3 DNA follows: TGTGCCATCAGTGGGACATCCTACGAGCAGTACTTC.

This clonotype was seen only a few times. The chain carries TRBV9 and TRBJ1-1; D is ambiguous. Trimming left V 4 bases short and J 5 bases short, with 15 bases between. This CDR3 spans 14 amino acids. Per the germline V gene, CDR1 is SGDLS and CDR2 is YYNGEE. In DNA, the CDR3 is TGTGCCAGCAGCTCACGACTTGCGGGGACTGAAGCTTTCTTT. Protein sequence: CASSSRLAGTEAFF.

This clonotype showed up just a few times. The chain couples TRBV15 to TRBJ2-7; maybe TRBD1 (6 bases). Germline V gives CDR1 LNHNV, CDR2 YYDKDF (reference sequence). The CDR3 sequence is 13 residues long. Trimming stripped 0 bases from V and 7 bases from J, with 10 bases between. The CDR3 DNA follows: TGTGCCACCAGCAGAGATGGCAGGGGTGAGCAGTACTTC. Translation: CATSRDGRGEQYF.

This clonotype appeared a few times. The rearrangement joins TRBV12-3 or TRBV12-4 to TRBJ2-1, with 14 bases that match TRBD2. The CDR3 spans 16 residues. Germline trimming cut 3 bases from V and 7 bases from J; bases unmatched to any gene: 5. CDR3 sequence (DNA): TGTGCCAGCAGTTTTATAGGGACTAGCGGGAGAAATGAGCAGTTCTTC. Its translation: CASSFIGTSGRNEQFF.

J is TRBJ2-7 and V is TRBV20-1, with a weak D call TRBD2 (6 bases). V lost 5 bases and J 1 base, leaving 18 bases between the germline ends. Germline CDR1 is DFQATT and CDR2 is SNEGSKA (reference sequence). CDR3 size: 15 residues. This CDR3 reads CSAPPGGAHSYEQYF. CDR3 DNA: TGCAGTGCTCCCCCAGGAGGGGCCCATTCCTACGAGCAGTACTTC.

This clonotype has more than one count but fewer than ten. The gene calls are TRBV6-5 and TRBJ2-1; 11 bases map to TRBD2. Germline assignment: CDR1 MNHEY and CDR2 SVGAGI. The ends lost 0 bases at V and 13 bases at J; junction bases unmatched: 8. The CDR3 extends over 15 amino acids. CDR3 protein: CASSYSKTSGADQFF. In nucleotides, the CDR3 is TGTGCCAGCAGTTACTCGAAGACTAGCGGGGCAGACCAGTTCTTC.

The J gene is TRBJ2-7, the V gene TRBV5-1; D remains ambiguous. The CDR3 spans 11 residues. The V and J ends lost 5 bases and 6 bases respectively, with 9 bases between them. Germline CDR1 SGHRS, CDR2 YFSETQ. The CDR3 sequence: CASRESGEQYF. Written as DNA, the CDR3 is TGCGCCAGCAGGGAAAGTGGCGAGCAGTACTTC.

The DNA for the CDR3 is TGTGCCAGCAGCTCTGCCCGGGGATTCACAGATACGCAGTATTTT. Amino acids: CASSSARGFTDTQYF. This chain joins TRBV11-1 and TRBJ2-3; D perhaps matches TRBD2 (5 bases). CDR3 length equals 15 residues. Trimming pared 4 bases from V and 2 bases from J, leaving 13 bases between. Germline CDR1 is SGHAT and CDR2 is FQDESV (reference sequence).

This chain links TRBV6-2 or TRBV6-3 with TRBJ2-7; D is possibly TRBD1 (6 bases). In germline, CDR1 is MNHEY, CDR2 SVGEGT. Trimming removed 8 bases from V and 0 bases from J, with 17 bases in between. The CDR3 consists of 15 residues. For the CDR3, the DNA is TGTGCCAGCGGGCCCACAGGGATTTTCTCCTACGAGCAGTACTTC. This sequence encodes CASGPTGIFSYEQYF.

The gene calls are TRBV6-1 and TRBJ2-7, with TRBD1 matching over 9 bases. V lost 9 bases to trimming and J lost 4 bases; unmatched junction nucleotides: 7. This CDR3 contains 13 residues. Germline V gene data show CDR1 as MNHNS and CDR2 as SASEGT. This CDR3 reads CASWGTGRYEQYF. In nucleotides, the CDR3 is TGTGCCAGTTGGGGGACAGGGAGGTACGAGCAGTACTTC.

The chain combines TRBV20-1 with TRBJ1-2; D is unclear. Germline-derived CDR1 and CDR2 are DFQATT and SNEGSKA (reference sequence). The germline V and J ends were trimmed by 5 bases and 6 bases, with 22 bases remaining between them. The CDR3 runs 15 residues. CDR3 coding DNA: TGCAGTGCTGTGGAGGTAACCGTGGGATTCGATGGCTACACCTTC. This codes for CSAVEVTVGFDGYTF.

This clonotype was observed a few times. This sequence joins TRBV10-3 and TRBJ1-6, with D maybe TRBD1 (6 bases). The CDR3 extends over 16 amino acids. Germline V gene data show CDR1 as ENHRY and CDR2 as SYGVKD. V was shortened by 6 bases and J by 5 bases, with 17 bases between the two germline ends. The CDR3 DNA reads as TGTGCCATCAGCCACGGAGGACAGCTTAATAATTCACCCCTCCACTTT. It translates to CAISHGGQLNNSPLHF.

This clonotype has a handful of counts. The chain employs TRBV10-3 and TRBJ2-5; 8 bases fit TRBD2. Trimming took 8 bases from V and 2 from J; bases not matched to a gene: 10. Germline V gives CDR1 ENHRY, CDR2 SYGVKD. This CDR3 comprises 15 residues. The CDR3 DNA is TGTGCCATCGGGGGTCAAGCGGGGGAACAAGAGACCCAGTACTTC. Encoded protein: CAIGGQAGEQETQYF.

A few counts support this clonotype. This chain connects TRBV9 to TRBJ1-4; D is possibly TRBD1 (6 bases). This CDR3 region has 15 residues. Trimming shortened V by 3 bases and J by 1 base, and 10 bases separated the two germline ends. The germline gives CDR1 SGDLS, CDR2 YYNGEE. CDR3 sequence reads: CASSALTGTNEKLFF. The CDR3 coding sequence is TGTGCCAGCAGCGCCTTGACAGGAACTAATGAAAAACTGTTTTTT.

This clonotype was detected a few times. This chain uses TRBV6-1 with TRBJ2-7, with 9 bases that match TRBD2. V trimming: 6 bases; J trimming: 0 bases; junction bases outside the gene matches: 6. Germline V gives CDR1 MNHNS, CDR2 SASEGT. This CDR3 has 15 amino acids. CDR3 bases: TGTGCCAGCAGCTCGACTAGCGGCCGCTCCTACGAGCAGTACTTC. Translation: CASSSTSGRSYEQYF.

This clonotype was counted between two and nine times. V usage is TRBV6-2 or TRBV6-3 and J usage is TRBJ1-1, with D possibly matching TRBD1 (5 bases). The CDR3 contains 13 residues. Trimming stripped 6 bases from V and 1 base from J, with 9 bases between. CDR1 is MNHEY and CDR2 is SVGEGT in the germline V gene. CDR3 in amino acids: CASRETGNTEAFF. Written as DNA, the CDR3 is TGTGCCAGCAGAGAAACAGGGAACACTGAAGCTTTCTTT.

The chain is built from TRBV5-1 and TRBJ1-2; no firm D call. Germline V CDR1 and CDR2: SGHRS, YFSETQ. This CDR3 region has 12 residues. The germline V and J ends were trimmed by 4 bases and 8 bases, with 12 bases remaining between them. DNA for the CDR3: TGCGCCAGCAGCCCAGAAGTAGACGGCTACACCTTC. Encoded protein: CASSPEVDGYTF.

The chain combines TRBV7-8 with TRBJ2-3, with D perhaps matching TRBD1 (6 bases). CDR1 SGHVS and CDR2 FQNEAQ come from the germline V gene. The CDR3 spans 15 residues. Trimming stripped 2 bases from V and 0 bases from J, with 9 bases between. The CDR3 DNA follows: TGTGCCAGCAGCTTAACGGACAGTAGCACAGATACGCAGTATTTT. Translating gives CASSLTDSSTDTQYF.

This clonotype has just a few counts. This chain joins TRBV20-1 and TRBJ2-5, with 10 bases identical to TRBD2. The V segment lost 4 bases and the J segment 4 bases; nucleotides outside the gene matches: 9. Germline V gene data show CDR1 as DFQATT and CDR2 as SNEGSKA (reference sequence). The CDR3 extends over 15 amino acids. CDR3 nucleotides: TGCAGTGCTATACCAGCGGGAGGGCCCGGAGAGACCCAGTACTTC. The encoded protein is CSAIPAGGPGETQYF.

The chain links TRBV5-1 to TRBJ1-1; tentatively, D is TRBD1 (5 bases). The CDR3 spans 14 residues. CDR1 is SGHRS and CDR2 is YFSETQ in the germline V gene. V lost 1 base and J 5 bases, leaving 12 bases between the germline ends. This CDR3 reads CASSLTSGVTEAFF. In DNA, the CDR3 is TGCGCCAGCAGCTTGACCTCGGGGGTAACTGAAGCTTTCTTT.

The rearrangement joins TRBV20-1 to TRBJ2-5; D ambiguous. The CDR3 loop spans 12 amino acids. The V and J ends lost 3 bases and 2 bases respectively, with 7 bases between them. Germline V gene data show CDR1 as DFQATT and CDR2 as SNEGSKA (reference sequence). This CDR3 reads CSARTDQETQYF. The CDR3, as DNA: TGCAGTGCTAGGACTGATCAAGAGACCCAGTACTTC.